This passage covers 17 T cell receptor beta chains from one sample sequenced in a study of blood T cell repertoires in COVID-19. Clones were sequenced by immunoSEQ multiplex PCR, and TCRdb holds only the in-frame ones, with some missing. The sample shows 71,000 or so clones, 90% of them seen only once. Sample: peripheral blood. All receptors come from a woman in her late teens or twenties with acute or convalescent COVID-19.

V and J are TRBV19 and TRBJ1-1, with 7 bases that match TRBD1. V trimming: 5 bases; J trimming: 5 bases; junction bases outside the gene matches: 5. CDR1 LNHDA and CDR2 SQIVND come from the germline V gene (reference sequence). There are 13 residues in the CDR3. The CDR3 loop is CASSEGARTEAFF. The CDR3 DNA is TGTGCCAGTAGTGAGGGGGCGAGGACTGAAGCTTTCTTT. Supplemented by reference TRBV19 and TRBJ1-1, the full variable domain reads DGGITQSPKYLFRKEGQNVTLSCEQNLNHDAMYWYRQDPGQGLRLIYYSQIVNDFQKGDIAEGYSVSREKKESFPLTVTSAQKNPTAFYLCASSEGARTEAFFGQGTRLTVV.

DNA for the CDR3: TGTGCCAGCAGCCGAGGGCATCGGGACTATACCTACGAGCAGTACTTC. This encodes CASSRGHRDYTYEQYF. The chain employs TRBV6-2 or TRBV6-3 and TRBJ2-7; 7 bases align to TRBD2. After removal of 6 bases from V and 2 bases from J, the junction contained 13 bases not matched to a gene. Per germline, CDR1 MNHEY and CDR2 SVGEGT. CDR3 size: 16 residues.

The CDR3 region is CASSLVGETYNEQFF. The CDR3 nucleotides are TGCGCCAGCAGCTTGGTTGGGGAGACTTACAATGAGCAGTTCTTC. This sequence joins TRBV5-1 and TRBJ2-1; D perhaps matches TRBD2 (5 bases). This CDR3 has 15 residues. Germline assignment: CDR1 SGHRS and CDR2 YFSETQ. V dropped 0 bases and J dropped 4 bases, with 11 bases sitting between them.

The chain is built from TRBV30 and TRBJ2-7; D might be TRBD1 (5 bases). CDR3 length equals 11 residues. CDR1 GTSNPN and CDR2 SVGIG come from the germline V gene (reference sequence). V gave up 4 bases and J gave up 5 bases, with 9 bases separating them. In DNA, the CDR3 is TGTGCCTGGACAGGGCGGAACGAGCAGTACTTC. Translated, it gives CAWTGRNEQYF. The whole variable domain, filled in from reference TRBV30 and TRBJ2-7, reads SQTIHQWPATLVQPVGSPLSLECTVEGTSNPNLYWYRQAAGRGLQLLFYSVGIGQISSEVPQNLSASRPQDRQFILSSKKLLLSDSGFYLCAWTGRNEQYFGPGTRLTVT.

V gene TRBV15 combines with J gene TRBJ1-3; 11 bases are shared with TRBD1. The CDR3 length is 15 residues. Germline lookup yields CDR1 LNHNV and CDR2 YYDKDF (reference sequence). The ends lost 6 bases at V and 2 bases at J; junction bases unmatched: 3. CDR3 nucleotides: TGTGCCACCAGTCAGGACAGGGGGCCTGGAAACACCATATATTTT. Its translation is CATSQDRGPGNTIYF.

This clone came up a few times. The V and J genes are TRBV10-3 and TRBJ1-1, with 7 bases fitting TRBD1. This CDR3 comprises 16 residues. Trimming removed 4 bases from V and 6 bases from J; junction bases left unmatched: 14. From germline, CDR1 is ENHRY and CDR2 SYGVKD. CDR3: CAISVGDATGSAEAFF. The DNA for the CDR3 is TGTGCCATCAGTGTCGGGGATGCGACAGGGAGCGCTGAAGCTTTCTTT.

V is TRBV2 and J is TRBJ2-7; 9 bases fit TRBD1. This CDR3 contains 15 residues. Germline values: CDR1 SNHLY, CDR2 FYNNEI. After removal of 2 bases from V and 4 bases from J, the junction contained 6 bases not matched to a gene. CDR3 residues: CASSEFGQGIYEQYF. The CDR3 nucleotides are TGTGCCAGCAGTGAATTTGGACAGGGGATTTACGAGCAGTACTTC.

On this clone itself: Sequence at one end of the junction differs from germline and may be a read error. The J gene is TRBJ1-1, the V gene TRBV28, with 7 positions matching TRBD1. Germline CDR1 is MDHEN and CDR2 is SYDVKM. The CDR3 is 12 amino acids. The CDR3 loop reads CATLQGTAFSAF. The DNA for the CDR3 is TGTGCCACCCTACAGGGGACAGCTTTTTCCGCCTTT.

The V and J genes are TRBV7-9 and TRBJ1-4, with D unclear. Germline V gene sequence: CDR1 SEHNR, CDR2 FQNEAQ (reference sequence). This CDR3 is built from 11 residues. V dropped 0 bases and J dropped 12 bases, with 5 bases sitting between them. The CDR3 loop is CASSLAQELFF. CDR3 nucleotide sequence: TGTGCCAGCAGCTTAGCCCAGGAACTGTTTTTT.

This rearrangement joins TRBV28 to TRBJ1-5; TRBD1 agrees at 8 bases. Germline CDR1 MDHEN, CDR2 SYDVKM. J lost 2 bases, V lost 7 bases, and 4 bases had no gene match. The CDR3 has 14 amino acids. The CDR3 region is CASIQGARNQPQHF. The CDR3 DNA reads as TGTGCCAGCATTCAGGGGGCGCGCAATCAGCCCCAGCATTTT.

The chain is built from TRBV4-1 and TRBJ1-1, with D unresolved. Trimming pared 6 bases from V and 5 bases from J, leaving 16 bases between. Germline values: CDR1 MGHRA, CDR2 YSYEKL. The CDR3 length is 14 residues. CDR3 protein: CASRQLGGATEAFF. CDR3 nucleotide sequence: TGCGCCAGCAGACAACTGGGAGGCGCGACTGAAGCTTTCTTT.

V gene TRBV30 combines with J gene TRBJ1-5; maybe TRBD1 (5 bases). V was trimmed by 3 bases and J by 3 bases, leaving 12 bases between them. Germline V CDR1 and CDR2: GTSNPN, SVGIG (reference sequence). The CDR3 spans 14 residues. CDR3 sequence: CAWSVAGYNQPQHF. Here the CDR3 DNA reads TGTGCCTGGAGCGTGGCAGGGTACAATCAGCCCCAGCATTTT.

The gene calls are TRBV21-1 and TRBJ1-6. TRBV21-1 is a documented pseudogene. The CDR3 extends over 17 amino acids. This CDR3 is CASSKRGGGLRRSPLHF. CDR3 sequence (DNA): TGTGCCAGCAGCAAGAGGGGCGGGGGCCTAAGACGTTCACCCCTCCACTTT.

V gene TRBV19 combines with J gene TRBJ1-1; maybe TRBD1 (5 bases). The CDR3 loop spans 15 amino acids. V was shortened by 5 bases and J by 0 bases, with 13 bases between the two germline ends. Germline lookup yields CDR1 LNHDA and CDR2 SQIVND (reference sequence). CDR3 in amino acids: CASSDYGGMNTEAFF. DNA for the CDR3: TGTGCCAGTAGTGATTACGGGGGGATGAACACTGAAGCTTTCTTT.

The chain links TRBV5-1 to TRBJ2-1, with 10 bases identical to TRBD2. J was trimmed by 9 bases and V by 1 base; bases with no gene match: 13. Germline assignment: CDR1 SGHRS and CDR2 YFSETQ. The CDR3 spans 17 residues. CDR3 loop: CASSLSLFGTSDGEQFF. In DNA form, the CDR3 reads TGCGCCAGCAGCTTGTCCCTTTTTGGGACTAGCGACGGTGAGCAGTTCTTC.

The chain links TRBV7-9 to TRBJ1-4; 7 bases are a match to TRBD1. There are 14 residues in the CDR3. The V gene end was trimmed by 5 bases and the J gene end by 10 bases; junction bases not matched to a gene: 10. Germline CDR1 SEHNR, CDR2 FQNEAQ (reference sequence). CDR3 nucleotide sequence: TGTGCCAGCAGCCCTGACAGGGCTTCTGGAAAACTGTTTTTT. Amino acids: CASSPDRASGKLFF.

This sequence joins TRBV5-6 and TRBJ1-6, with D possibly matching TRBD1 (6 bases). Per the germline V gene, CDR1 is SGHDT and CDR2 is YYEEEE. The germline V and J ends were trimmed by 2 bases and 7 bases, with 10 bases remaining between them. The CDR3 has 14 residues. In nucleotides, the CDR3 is TGTGCCAGCAGCTTCCGAGACAGGAATTCACCCCTCCACTTT. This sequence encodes CASSFRDRNSPLHF. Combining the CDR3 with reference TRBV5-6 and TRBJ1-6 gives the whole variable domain DAGVTQSPTHLIKTRGQQVTLRCSPKSGHDTVSWYQQALGQGPQFIFQYYEEEERQRGNFPDRFSGHQFPNYSSELNVNALLLGDSALYLCASSFRDRNSPLHFGNGTRLTVT.